This paragraph reports one T cell receptor (beta chain). The antigen is unknown. This sample is drawn from a study of cytomegalovirus exposure and HLA in healthy donors. 13 Jbeta primers and 60 Vbeta primers were used for the PCR. Sequenced by immunoSEQ multiplex PCR; TCRdb stores in-frame clones only, minus some. The sample comprises under 150,000 clones, roughly four fifths of which are singletons, and approximately 2.4% rests with the top ten. Study conclusions and caveats: Investigators reported some 150 TCR beta chains as tied to cytomegalovirus.

Germline V gene data show CDR1 as LNHNV and CDR2 as YYDKDF (reference sequence). This CDR3 contains 14 residues. Trimming stripped 5 bases from V and 4 bases from J, with 9 bases between. This sequence joins TRBV15 and TRBJ2-6; weak D call: TRBD1 (6 bases). What was sequenced was PBMCs. The TCR originated in a male donor in good health and CMV-seronegative. This chain's CDR3 is CATSWQGGANVLTF. For the CDR3, the DNA is TGTGCCACCAGCTGGCAGGGGGGGGCCAACGTCCTGACTTTC.